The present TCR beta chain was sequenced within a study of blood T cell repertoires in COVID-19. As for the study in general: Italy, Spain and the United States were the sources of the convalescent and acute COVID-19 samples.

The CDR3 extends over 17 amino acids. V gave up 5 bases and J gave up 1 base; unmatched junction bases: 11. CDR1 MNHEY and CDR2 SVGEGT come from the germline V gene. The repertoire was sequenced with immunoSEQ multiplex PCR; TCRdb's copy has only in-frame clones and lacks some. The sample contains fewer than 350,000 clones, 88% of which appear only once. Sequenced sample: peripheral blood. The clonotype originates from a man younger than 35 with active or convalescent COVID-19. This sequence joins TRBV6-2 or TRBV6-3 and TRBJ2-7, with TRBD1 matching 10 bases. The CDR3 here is CASSIPETGGASYEQYF. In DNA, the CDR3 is TGTGCCAGCAGTATACCCGAGACAGGGGGCGCGTCCTACGAGCAGTACTTC.